Below are 26 T cell receptor beta chains sequenced from a single sample in a study of cytomegalovirus exposure and HLA in healthy donors. This table comes from immunoSEQ multiplex PCR, and its TCRdb copy is limited to in-frame clones, with some not included. The data contain about 58,000 clones, roughly 90% of them singletons. Sequencing was done on a sample of PBMCs. These TCRs come from a man aged 18 to 29 in good health and CMV-seronegative.

V is TRBV5-4 and J is TRBJ2-7; perhaps TRBD1 as D (6 bases). The germline V gene has CDR1 SGHNT and CDR2 YYREEE (reference sequence). V lost 4 bases, J lost 2 bases, and 16 bases lay in between. The CDR3 covers 15 residues. Written as DNA, the CDR3 is TGTGCCAGCAGCCATGAAGGACAGTTTCCCTACGAGCAGTACTTC. Protein sequence: CASSHEGQFPYEQYF. Supplemented by reference TRBV5-4 and TRBJ2-7, the full variable domain reads ETGVTQSPTHLIKTRGQQVTLRCSSQSGHNTVSWYQQALGQGPQFIFQYYREEENGRGNFPPRFSGLQFPNYSSELNVNALELDDSALYLCASSHEGQFPYEQYFGPGTRLTVT.

The chain employs TRBV5-4 and TRBJ2-1, with D unclear. With 1 base removed from V and 8 bases from J, the gap between germline ends came to 10 bases. The CDR3 spans 13 residues. CDR1 is SGHNT and CDR2 is YYREEE in the germline V gene (reference sequence). CDR3 bases: TGTGCCAGCAGCTTGTCCCTAGTCGATGAGCAGTTCTTC. This codes for CASSLSLVDEQFF.

This chain links TRBV2 with TRBJ2-4; 9 nucleotides line up with TRBD2. V gave up 8 bases and J gave up 0 bases; unmatched junction bases: 5. CDR1 and CDR2 (germline): SNHLY, FYNNEI. The CDR3 has 15 amino acids. CDR3: CASLLAGVAKNIQYF. CDR3 in DNA: TGTGCCAGCCTACTAGCGGGTGTAGCCAAAAACATTCAGTACTTC.

The genes are TRBV5-1 and TRBJ2-7; perhaps TRBD2 as D (6 bases). This CDR3 comprises 15 residues. Germline values: CDR1 SGHRS, CDR2 YFSETQ. Trimming took 4 bases from V and 1 from J, leaving 15 bases between them. The CDR3 bases are TGCGCCAGCAGCCCGCAGGAGGCGGGATCCTACGAGCAGTACTTC. It is translated as CASSPQEAGSYEQYF. The whole variable domain, remainder taken from reference TRBV5-1 and TRBJ2-7, is KAGVTQTPRYLIKTRGQQVTLSCSPISGHRSVSWYQQTPGQGLQFLFEYFSETQRNKGNFPGRFSGRQFSNSRSEMNVSTLELGDSALYLCASSPQEAGSYEQYFGPGTRLTVT.

J is TRBJ2-7 and V is TRBV19, with D maybe TRBD2 (5 bases). The CDR3 extends over 13 amino acids. V lost 3 bases and J 6 bases, leaving 12 bases between the germline ends. Germline assignment: CDR1 LNHDA and CDR2 SQIVND (reference sequence). DNA for the CDR3: TGTGCCAGTAGTATGGAGGTCCTTAGCGAGCAGTACTTC. It encodes CASSMEVLSEQYF.

The CDR3 DNA is TGTGCCAGCAGGCGGCGGCGGGAGCTTTATCGCAATGAGCAGTTCTTC. This codes for CASRRRRELYRNEQFF. The chain has TRBV6-4 and TRBJ2-1; TRBD2 matches at 7 bases. Germline V gene lookup returns CDR1 MRHNA and CDR2 SNTAGT. V trimming: 6 bases; J trimming: 6 bases; junction bases outside the gene matches: 14. The CDR3 length is 16 residues.

This chain connects TRBV28 to TRBJ2-7, with 13 nucleotides matching TRBD2. Unmatched junction bases numbered 8, after V lost 4 bases and J lost 2 bases. Germline V gene sequence: CDR1 MDHEN, CDR2 SYDVKM. The CDR3 spans 17 residues. This CDR3 reads CASSSSYGTSGTYEQYF. The DNA for the CDR3 is TGTGCCAGCAGTTCCTCATACGGGACTAGCGGGACCTACGAGCAGTACTTC.

The V call is TRBV28, the J call TRBJ2-7; D might be TRBD2 (5 bases). This CDR3 is 14 amino acids long. Germline V lookup: CDR1 MDHEN, CDR2 SYDVKM. V was clipped by 4 bases and J by 3 bases, with 13 bases between them. CDR3 bases: TGTGCCAGCAGTTATTTCAACAGCGGCTACGAGCAGTACTTC. Translated: CASSYFNSGYEQYF.

V gene TRBV19 combines with J gene TRBJ2-2; D is undetermined. The V and J ends lost 4 bases and 4 bases respectively, with 7 bases between them. The germline V gene encodes CDR1 LNHDA and CDR2 SQIVND (reference sequence). The CDR3 has 13 residues. The CDR3 DNA sequence: TGTGCCAGTAGTACTAGTCGCACCGGGGAGCTGTTTTTT. It encodes CASSTSRTGELFF.

The chain combines TRBV7-8 with TRBJ2-6; 7 nucleotides line up with TRBD1. Germline V gene sequence: CDR1 SGHVS, CDR2 FQNEAQ. The CDR3 covers 17 residues. Losses at the gene ends were 4 bases for V and 0 bases for J; bases not matched to a gene: 6. The CDR3 bases are TGTGCCAGCAGCTCGGACAGGTTCTCCTCTGGGGCCAACGTCCTGACTTTC. This encodes CASSSDRFSSGANVLTF.

This rearrangement joins TRBV6-1 to TRBJ2-3, with 8 bases that match TRBD2. Germline V gene lookup returns CDR1 MNHNS and CDR2 SASEGT. This CDR3 has 14 residues. J was trimmed by 0 bases and V by 6 bases; bases with no gene match: 2. CDR3 DNA sequence: TGTGCCAGCAGGGGACTAGGGAGCACAGATACGCAGTATTTT. The encoded protein is CASRGLGSTDTQYF.

The chain combines TRBV2 with TRBJ1-2; 8 bases map to TRBD1. The germline V gene has CDR1 SNHLY and CDR2 FYNNEI. The CDR3 consists of 14 residues. The trim removed 6 bases at V and 7 bases at J, leaving 10 bases unmatched. CDR3 in amino acids: CASRQQGEWSGYTF. The CDR3 DNA reads as TGTGCCAGCAGACAACAGGGGGAATGGAGTGGCTACACCTTC. The whole variable domain, filled in from reference TRBV2 and TRBJ1-2, reads EPEVTQTPSHQVTQMGQEVILRCVPISNHLYFYWYRQILGQKVEFLVSFYNNEISEKSEIFDDQFSVERPDGSNFTLKIRSTKLEDSAMYFCASRQQGEWSGYTFGSGTRLTVV.

J is TRBJ2-6 and V is TRBV11-3; 13 nucleotides line up with TRBD2. Germline V gene sequence: CDR1 SGHNT, CDR2 YENEEA. Unmatched junction bases numbered 3, after V lost 5 bases and J lost 2 bases. The CDR3 contains 17 residues. This CDR3 reads CASSRGTSGTGANVLTF. CDR3 nucleotide sequence: TGTGCCAGCAGCCGAGGGACTAGCGGGACTGGGGCCAACGTCCTGACTTTC.

V is TRBV7-3 and J is TRBJ2-2; tentatively, D is TRBD2 (5 bases). Per germline, CDR1 SGHTA and CDR2 FQGTGA. This CDR3 is 12 amino acids long. V lost 4 bases and J lost 8, with 8 bases in between. The CDR3: CASSSPGGELFF. The CDR3 DNA sequence: TGTGCCAGCAGCTCCCCGGGAGGGGAGCTGTTTTTT.

V gene TRBV28 combines with J gene TRBJ2-1; 10 bases match TRBD2. After removal of 5 bases from V and 7 bases from J, the junction contained 8 bases not matched to a gene. This CDR3 region has 15 residues. Per germline, CDR1 MDHEN and CDR2 SYDVKM. CDR3 in amino acids: CASSGAGGPLNEQFF. CDR3 in DNA: TGTGCCAGCAGTGGAGCGGGAGGGCCTTTGAATGAGCAGTTCTTC.

The rearrangement uses TRBV9 and TRBJ2-3; 9 bases are shared with TRBD1. The CDR3 runs 15 residues. Germline-derived CDR1 and CDR2 are SGDLS and YYNGEE. With V trimmed by 2 bases and J by 3 bases, 4 bases remained unmatched. CDR3 DNA: TGTGCCAGCAGCGTGGGGGACAGGGAGACAGATACGCAGTATTTT. Amino acid sequence: CASSVGDRETDTQYF.

The gene calls are TRBV7-8 and TRBJ2-7, with 12 bases fitting TRBD2. Germline V gene data show CDR1 as SGHVS and CDR2 as FQNEAQ. This CDR3 spans 14 amino acids. V lost 10 bases, J lost 3 bases, and 7 bases stayed unmatched. CDR3 in DNA: TGTGCCACCCAGACTAGCGGGAGTGGCTACGAGCAGTACTTC. This gives the protein CATQTSGSGYEQYF.

J is TRBJ2-7 and V is TRBV11-2, with 8 bases lining up with TRBD2. Trimming at V came to 3 bases and at J to 6 bases, leaving 10 bases not matched to a gene. Germline CDR1 and CDR2: SGHAT and FQNNGV. The CDR3 is 15 amino acids. The CDR3 here is CASSLRVAGSVEQYF. CDR3 DNA sequence: TGTGCCAGCAGCTTGCGAGTAGCGGGATCTGTCGAGCAGTACTTC.

The chain joins TRBV4-2 to TRBJ2-7; 11 bases agree with TRBD1. There are 17 residues in the CDR3. Germline trimming cut 0 bases from V and 5 bases from J; bases unmatched to any gene: 9. Germline V gene data show CDR1 as LGHNA and CDR2 as YNFKEQ. The CDR3 coding sequence is TGTGCCAGCAGCCAAGATGGGACAGGGGGTAAAACGGACGAGCAGTACTTC. It is translated as CASSQDGTGGKTDEQYF.

The V and J genes are TRBV28 and TRBJ1-4, with unresolved D. CDR1 is MDHEN and CDR2 is SYDVKM in the germline V gene. Trimming pared 6 bases from V and 0 bases from J, leaving 8 bases between. The CDR3 loop spans 14 amino acids. CDR3 amino acids: CASRRTSTNEKLFF. CDR3 DNA: TGTGCCAGCAGGAGGACTTCAACTAATGAAAAACTGTTTTTT.

This chain uses TRBV29-1 with TRBJ2-1; 7 bases align to TRBD1. CDR1 and CDR2 from the germline V gene are SQVTM and ANQGSEA. This CDR3 contains 16 residues. Trimming removed 3 bases from V and 0 bases from J; junction bases left unmatched: 8. The CDR3 DNA reads TGCAGCGTTGAGGGACAGCGACCGAGCTCCTACAATGAGCAGTTCTTC. Its translation is CSVEGQRPSSYNEQFF.

The rearrangement links TRBV7-9 to TRBJ2-3, with a tentative D call TRBD2 (6 bases). The CDR3 is made up of 14 amino acids. The V and J ends lost 3 bases and 6 bases respectively, with 13 bases between them. Germline values: CDR1 SEHNR, CDR2 FQNEAQ (reference sequence). CDR3 in DNA: TGTGCCAGCAGCTTCAGGAGGGAAGGCGATACGCAGTATTTT. Protein: CASSFRREGDTQYF.

V usage is TRBV14 and J usage is TRBJ2-7; weak D call: TRBD2 (5 bases). V lost 2 bases and J 7 bases, leaving 15 bases between the germline ends. Germline assignment: CDR1 SGHDN and CDR2 FVKESK. The CDR3 length is 14 residues. CDR3: CASSQHMGGWEQYF. CDR3 in DNA: TGTGCCAGCAGCCAACACATGGGCGGGTGGGAGCAGTACTTC.

V and J are TRBV2 and TRBJ1-1; 7 bases align to TRBD1. V shed 6 bases and J 4 bases; nucleotides not matched to a gene: 5. Germline V gene lookup returns CDR1 SNHLY and CDR2 FYNNEI. The CDR3 is made up of 13 amino acids. In nucleotides, the CDR3 is TGTGCCAGCAGAAACAGGGGCGCCACTGAAGCTTTCTTT. It is translated as CASRNRGATEAFF.

The chain joins TRBV5-1 to TRBJ1-3; TRBD1 is a possible D gene (6 bases). V lost 4 bases and J lost 0, with 20 bases in between. This CDR3 is built from 18 residues. CDR1 and CDR2 (germline): SGHRS, YFSETQ. CDR3 protein: CASSQHPQDSHSGNTIYF. The CDR3, as DNA: TGCGCCAGCAGCCAACACCCTCAGGACAGCCACTCTGGAAACACCATATATTTT.

This chain links TRBV4-1 with TRBJ2-1, with D possibly matching TRBD2 (5 bases). CDR1 and CDR2 from the germline V gene are MGHRA and YSYEKL. The CDR3 is made up of 16 amino acids. V shed 0 bases and J shed 0 bases, with 9 bases lying between them. The CDR3 protein is CASSQDGSSSYNEQFF. The CDR3 nucleotides read TGCGCCAGCAGCCAAGATGGGAGTAGCTCCTACAATGAGCAGTTCTTC.